These 5 T cell receptor beta chains came from one sample sequenced in a study of blood T cell repertoires in COVID-19 (dated by TCRdb to the early 2020s). Preparation of the library involved the immunoSEQ multiplex PCR assay. Drawn from immuneACCESS, this table holds only the in-frame rearrangements with V and J called that TCRdb kept. Clones are partly lost; checked studies trace under half to an unresolved V gene and leave the rest unexplained. The sample table lists about 280,000 clones, under 95% of them with a count of one. The biggest ten clones account for about 3% of the sample. The sequenced material came from PBMCs or T cells enriched from blood (not recorded which). These receptors all come from a man aged 35 to 55 who had been exposed to COVID-19.

The chain is built from TRBV4-1 and TRBJ2-1, with 9 bases identical to TRBD2. CDR3 length equals 17 residues. The V gene's germline CDR1 is MGHRA and CDR2 YSYEKL. The V segment lost 0 bases and the J segment 9 bases; nucleotides outside the gene matches: 12. CDR3 bases: TGCGCCAGCAGCCAAGATAGGCTAGCGGGACTCAGTTTTGAGCAGTTCTTC. Its translation: CASSQDRLAGLSFEQFF.

The V call is TRBV19, the J call TRBJ1-5; 10 bases are a match to TRBD1. Germline trimming cut 8 bases from V and 0 bases from J; bases unmatched to any gene: 4. Per the germline V gene, CDR1 is LNHDA and CDR2 is SQIVND (reference sequence). The CDR3 consists of 15 residues. The CDR3 here is CASSDRGYSNQPQHF. The CDR3 region has the DNA TGTGCCAGTTCGGACAGGGGGTATAGCAATCAGCCCCAGCATTTT.

The chain couples TRBV6-4 to TRBJ2-1; TRBD2 agrees at 8 bases. The CDR3 has 14 residues. CDR1 is MRHNA and CDR2 is SNTAGT in the germline V gene. V shed 5 bases, J shed 8 bases, and the junction held 8 bases outside the gene matches. This CDR3 is CASSPAGEGDEQFF. CDR3 coding DNA: TGTGCCAGCAGTCCAGCGGGAGAAGGGGATGAGCAGTTCTTC.

This sequence joins TRBV19 and TRBJ2-5; TRBD2 matches at 11 bases. This CDR3 is built from 14 residues. V was clipped by 6 bases and J by 3 bases; unmatched bases: 3. Germline CDR1 is LNHDA and CDR2 is SQIVND (reference sequence). The CDR3 spells CASSRGLAEETQYF. DNA for the CDR3: TGTGCCAGTAGCAGGGGACTAGCGGAAGAGACCCAGTACTTC. Supplemented by reference TRBV19 and TRBJ2-5, the full variable domain reads DGGITQSPKYLFRKEGQNVTLSCEQNLNHDAMYWYRQDPGQGLRLIYYSQIVNDFQKGDIAEGYSVSREKKESFPLTVTSAQKNPTAFYLCASSRGLAEETQYFGPGTRLLVL.

This chain links TRBV7-2 with TRBJ1-2; maybe TRBD1 (6 bases). V was trimmed by 3 bases and J by 6 bases, leaving 26 bases between them. This CDR3 is built from 18 residues. Per germline, CDR1 SGHTA and CDR2 FQGNSA. This CDR3 reads CASSLRGLGAEKNHGYTF. DNA for the CDR3: TGTGCCAGCAGCTTGAGGGGTCTGGGGGCGGAAAAGAACCATGGCTACACCTTC. The full variable domain, rest sourced from reference TRBV7-2 and TRBJ1-2, is GAGVSQSPSNKVTEKGKDVELRCDPISGHTALYWYRQSLGQGLEFLIYFQGNSAPDKSGLPSDRFSAERTGGSVSTLTIQRTQQEDSAVYLCASSLRGLGAEKNHGYTFGSGTRLTVV.